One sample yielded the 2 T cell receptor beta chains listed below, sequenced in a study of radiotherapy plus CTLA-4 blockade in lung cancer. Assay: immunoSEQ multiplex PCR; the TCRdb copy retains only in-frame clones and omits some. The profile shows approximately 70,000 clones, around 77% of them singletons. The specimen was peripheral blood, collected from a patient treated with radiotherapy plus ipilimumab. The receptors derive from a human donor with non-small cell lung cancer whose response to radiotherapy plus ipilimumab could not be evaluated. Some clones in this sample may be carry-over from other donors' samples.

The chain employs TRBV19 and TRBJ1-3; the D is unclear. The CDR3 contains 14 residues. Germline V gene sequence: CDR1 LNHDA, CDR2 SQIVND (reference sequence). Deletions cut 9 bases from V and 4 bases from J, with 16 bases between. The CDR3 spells CASLDGAGGNTIYF. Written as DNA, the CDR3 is TGTGCCAGCCTAGACGGAGCCGGAGGAAACACCATATATTTT. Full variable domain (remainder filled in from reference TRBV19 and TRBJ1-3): DGGITQSPKYLFRKEGQNVTLSCEQNLNHDAMYWYRQDPGQGLRLIYYSQIVNDFQKGDIAEGYSVSREKKESFPLTVTSAQKNPTAFYLCASLDGAGGNTIYFGEGSWLTVV.

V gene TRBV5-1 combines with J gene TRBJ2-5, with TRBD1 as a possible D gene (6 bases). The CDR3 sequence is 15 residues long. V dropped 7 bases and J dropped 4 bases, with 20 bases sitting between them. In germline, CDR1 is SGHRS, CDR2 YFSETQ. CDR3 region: CASRDQGQGGETQYF. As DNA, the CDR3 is TGCGCCAGCCGGGACCAGGGGCAGGGTGGAGAGACCCAGTACTTC.